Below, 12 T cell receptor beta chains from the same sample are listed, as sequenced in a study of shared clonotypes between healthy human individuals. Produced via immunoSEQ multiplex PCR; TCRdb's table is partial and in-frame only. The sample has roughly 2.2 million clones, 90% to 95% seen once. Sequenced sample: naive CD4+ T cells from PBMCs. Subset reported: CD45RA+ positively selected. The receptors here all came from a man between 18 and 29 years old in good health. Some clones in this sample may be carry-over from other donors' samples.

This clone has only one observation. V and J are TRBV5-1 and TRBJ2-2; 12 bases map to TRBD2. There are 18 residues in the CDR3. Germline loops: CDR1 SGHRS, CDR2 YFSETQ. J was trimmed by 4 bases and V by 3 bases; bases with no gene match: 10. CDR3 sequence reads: CASSSGLAGIGGTGELFF. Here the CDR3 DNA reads TGCGCCAGCAGCTCCGGACTAGCGGGAATAGGTGGCACCGGGGAGCTGTTTTTT.

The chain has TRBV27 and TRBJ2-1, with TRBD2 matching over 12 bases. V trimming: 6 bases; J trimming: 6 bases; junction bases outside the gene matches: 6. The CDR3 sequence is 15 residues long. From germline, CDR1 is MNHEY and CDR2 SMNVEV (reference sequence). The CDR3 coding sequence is TGTGCCAGCAGGCGACTAGCGGGAGTCCCCAATGAGCAGTTCTTC. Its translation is CASRRLAGVPNEQFF.

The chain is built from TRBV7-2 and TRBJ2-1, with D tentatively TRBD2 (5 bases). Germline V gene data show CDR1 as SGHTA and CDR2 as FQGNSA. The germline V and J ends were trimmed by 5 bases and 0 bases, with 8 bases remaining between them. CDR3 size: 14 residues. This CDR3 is CASSGSPSYNEQFF. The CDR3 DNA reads TGTGCCAGCAGCGGGAGTCCCTCCTACAATGAGCAGTTCTTC.

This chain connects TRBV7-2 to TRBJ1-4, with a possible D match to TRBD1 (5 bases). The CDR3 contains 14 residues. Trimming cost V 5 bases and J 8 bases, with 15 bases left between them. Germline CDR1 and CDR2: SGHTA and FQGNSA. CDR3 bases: TGTGCCAGCAGCGAGGACACTCAAAGGGAAAAACTGTTTTTT. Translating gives CASSEDTQREKLFF.

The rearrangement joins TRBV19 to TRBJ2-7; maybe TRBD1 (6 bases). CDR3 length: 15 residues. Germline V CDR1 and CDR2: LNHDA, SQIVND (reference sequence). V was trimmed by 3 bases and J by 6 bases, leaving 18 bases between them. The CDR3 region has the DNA TGTGCCAGTAGTATCACAGGGTTGGAGGTTCCCGAGCAGTACTTC. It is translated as CASSITGLEVPEQYF.

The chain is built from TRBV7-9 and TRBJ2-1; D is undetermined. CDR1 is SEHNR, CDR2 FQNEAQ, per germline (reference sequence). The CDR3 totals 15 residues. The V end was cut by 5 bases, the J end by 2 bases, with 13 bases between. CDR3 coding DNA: TGTGCCAGCAGCAGTAGCATCCCAACCTACAATGAGCAGTTCTTC. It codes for CASSSSIPTYNEQFF.

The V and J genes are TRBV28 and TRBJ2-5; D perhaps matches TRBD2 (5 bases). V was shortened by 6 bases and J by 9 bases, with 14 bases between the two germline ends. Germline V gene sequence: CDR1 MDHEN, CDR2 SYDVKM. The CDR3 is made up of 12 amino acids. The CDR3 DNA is TGTGCCAGCAGCCCAAGGAACGGGGCCCAGTACTTC. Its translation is CASSPRNGAQYF.

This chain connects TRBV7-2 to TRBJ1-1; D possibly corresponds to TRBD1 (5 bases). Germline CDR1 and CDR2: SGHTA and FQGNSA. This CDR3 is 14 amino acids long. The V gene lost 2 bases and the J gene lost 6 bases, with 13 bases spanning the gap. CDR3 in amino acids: CASSLMGRSSEAFF. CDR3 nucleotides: TGTGCCAGCAGCTTAATGGGGCGGAGCTCTGAAGCTTTCTTT.

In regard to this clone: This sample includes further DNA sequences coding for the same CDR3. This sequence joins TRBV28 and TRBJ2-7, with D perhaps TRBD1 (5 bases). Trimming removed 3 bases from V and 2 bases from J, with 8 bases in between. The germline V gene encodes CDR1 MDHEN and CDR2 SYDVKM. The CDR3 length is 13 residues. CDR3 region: CASSLGRAYEQYF. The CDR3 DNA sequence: TGTGCCAGCAGTTTGGGCAGGGCCTACGAGCAGTACTTC.

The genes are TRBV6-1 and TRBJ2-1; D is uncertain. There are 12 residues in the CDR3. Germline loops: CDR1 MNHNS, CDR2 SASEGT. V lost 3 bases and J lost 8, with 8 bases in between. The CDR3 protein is CASSDWKYEQFF. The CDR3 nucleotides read TGTGCCAGCAGTGACTGGAAGTATGAGCAGTTCTTC.

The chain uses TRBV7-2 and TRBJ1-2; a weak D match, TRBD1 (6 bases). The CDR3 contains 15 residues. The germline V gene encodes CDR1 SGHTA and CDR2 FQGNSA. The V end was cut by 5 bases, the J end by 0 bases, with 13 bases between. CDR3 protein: CASSRSTGANYGYTF. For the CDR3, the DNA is TGTGCCAGCAGCCGCTCGACAGGTGCTAACTATGGCTACACCTTC. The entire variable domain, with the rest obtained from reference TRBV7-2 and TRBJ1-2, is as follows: GAGVSQSPSNKVTEKGKDVELRCDPISGHTALYWYRQSLGQGLEFLIYFQGNSAPDKSGLPSDRFSAERTGGSVSTLTIQRTQQEDSAVYLCASSRSTGANYGYTFGSGTRLTVV.

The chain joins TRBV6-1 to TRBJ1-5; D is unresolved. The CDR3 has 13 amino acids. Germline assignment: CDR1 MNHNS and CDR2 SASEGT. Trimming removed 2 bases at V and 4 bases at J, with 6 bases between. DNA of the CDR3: TGTGCCAGCAGTGAACGGCAGAATCAGCCCCAGCATTTT. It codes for CASSERQNQPQHF.